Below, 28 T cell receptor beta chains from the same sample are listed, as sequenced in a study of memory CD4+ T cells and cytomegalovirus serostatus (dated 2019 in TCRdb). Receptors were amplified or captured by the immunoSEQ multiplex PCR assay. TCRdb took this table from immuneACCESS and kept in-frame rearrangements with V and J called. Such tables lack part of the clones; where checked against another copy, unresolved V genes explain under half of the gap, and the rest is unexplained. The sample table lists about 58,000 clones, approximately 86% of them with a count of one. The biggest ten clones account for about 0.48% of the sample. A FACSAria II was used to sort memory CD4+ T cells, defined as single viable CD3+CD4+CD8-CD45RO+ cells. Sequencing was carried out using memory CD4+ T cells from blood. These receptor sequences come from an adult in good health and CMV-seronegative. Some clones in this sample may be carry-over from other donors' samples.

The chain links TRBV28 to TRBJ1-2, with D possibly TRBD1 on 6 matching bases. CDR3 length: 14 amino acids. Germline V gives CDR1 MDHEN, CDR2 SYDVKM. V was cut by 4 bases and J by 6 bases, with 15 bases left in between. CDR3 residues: CASSSGQRIDGYTF. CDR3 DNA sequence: TGTGCCAGCAGTTCAGGACAGAGGATAGATGGCTACACCTTC.

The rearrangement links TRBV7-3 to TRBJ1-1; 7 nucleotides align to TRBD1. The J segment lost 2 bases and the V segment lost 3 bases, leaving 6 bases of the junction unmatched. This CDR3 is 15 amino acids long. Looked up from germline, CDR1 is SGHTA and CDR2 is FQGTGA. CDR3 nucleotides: TGTGCCAGCAGCTTCTCCGGGACAGCAAACACTGAAGCTTTCTTT. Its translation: CASSFSGTANTEAFF.

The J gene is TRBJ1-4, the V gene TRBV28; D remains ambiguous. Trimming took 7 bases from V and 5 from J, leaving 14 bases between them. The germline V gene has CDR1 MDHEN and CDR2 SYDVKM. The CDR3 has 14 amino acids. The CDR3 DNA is TGTGCCAGCATATCGCCGGGAGAGAATGAAAAACTGTTTTTT. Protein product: CASISPGENEKLFF.

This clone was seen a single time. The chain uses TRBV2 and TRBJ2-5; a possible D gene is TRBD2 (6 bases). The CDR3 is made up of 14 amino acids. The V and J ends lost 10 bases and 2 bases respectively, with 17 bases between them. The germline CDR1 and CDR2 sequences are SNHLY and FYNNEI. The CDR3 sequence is CATAPAGGQETQYF. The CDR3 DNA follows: TGTGCCACAGCACCGGCCGGGGGTCAAGAGACCCAGTACTTC.

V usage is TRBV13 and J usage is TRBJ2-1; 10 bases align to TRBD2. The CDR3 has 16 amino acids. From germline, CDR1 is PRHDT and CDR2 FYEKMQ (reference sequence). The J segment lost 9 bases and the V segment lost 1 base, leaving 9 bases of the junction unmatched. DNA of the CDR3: TGTGCCAGCAGCTTAGAGGTAGCGGGAGGAGCGGCTGAGCAGTTCTTC. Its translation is CASSLEVAGGAAEQFF. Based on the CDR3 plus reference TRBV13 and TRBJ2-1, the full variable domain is AAGVIQSPRHLIKEKRETATLKCYPIPRHDTVYWYQQGPGQDPQFLISFYEKMQSDKGSIPDRFSAQQFSDYHSELNMSSLELGDSALYFCASSLEVAGGAAEQFFGPGTRLTVL.

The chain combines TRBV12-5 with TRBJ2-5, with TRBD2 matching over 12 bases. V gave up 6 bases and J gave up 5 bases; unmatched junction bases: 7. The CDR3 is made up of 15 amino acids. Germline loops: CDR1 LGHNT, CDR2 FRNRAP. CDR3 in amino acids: CASGASGRGGETQYF. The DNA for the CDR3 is TGTGCTAGTGGGGCTAGCGGGAGGGGAGGCGAGACCCAGTACTTC. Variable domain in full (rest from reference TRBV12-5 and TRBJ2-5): DARVTQTPRHKVTEMGQEVTMRCQPILGHNTVFWYRQTMMQGLELLAYFRNRAPLDDSGMPKDRFSAEMPDATLATLKIQPSEPRDSAVYFCASGASGRGGETQYFGPGTRLLVL.

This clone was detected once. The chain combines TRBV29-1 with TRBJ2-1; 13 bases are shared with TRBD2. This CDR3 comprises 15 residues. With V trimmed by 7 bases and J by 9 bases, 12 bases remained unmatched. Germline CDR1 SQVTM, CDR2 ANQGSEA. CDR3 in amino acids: CSATTGTSGTSEQFF. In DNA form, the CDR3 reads TGCAGCGCCACAACCGGGACTAGCGGGACTAGTGAGCAGTTCTTC.

In DNA, the CDR3 is TGTGCCAGCAGCCACTTCTCCTTGGACAAAGAGGGGGCTTTCTTT. It codes for CASSHFSLDKEGAFF. The chain joins TRBV27 to TRBJ1-1; D perhaps matches TRBD1 (5 bases). Trimming stripped 6 bases from V and 11 bases from J, with 25 bases between. This CDR3 is built from 15 residues. The germline V gene encodes CDR1 MNHEY and CDR2 SMNVEV (reference sequence).

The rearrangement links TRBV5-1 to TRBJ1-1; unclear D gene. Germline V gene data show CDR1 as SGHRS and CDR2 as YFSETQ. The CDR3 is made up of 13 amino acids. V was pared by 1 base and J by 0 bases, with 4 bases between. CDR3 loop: CASSLSLNTEAFF. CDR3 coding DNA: TGCGCCAGCAGCTTGTCGTTGAACACTGAAGCTTTCTTT.

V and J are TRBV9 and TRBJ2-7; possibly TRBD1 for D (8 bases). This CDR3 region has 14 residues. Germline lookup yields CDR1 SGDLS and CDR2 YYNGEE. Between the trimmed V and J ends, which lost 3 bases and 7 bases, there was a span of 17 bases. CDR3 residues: CASSEQGGAGEQYF. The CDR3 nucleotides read TGTGCCAGCAGCGAACAGGGGGGAGCGGGGGAGCAGTACTTC.

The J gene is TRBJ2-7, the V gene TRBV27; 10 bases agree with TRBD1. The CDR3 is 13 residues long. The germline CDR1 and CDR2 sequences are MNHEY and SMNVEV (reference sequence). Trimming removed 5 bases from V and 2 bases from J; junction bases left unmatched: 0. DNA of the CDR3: TGTGCCAGCAGTGGGACAGGGGCCTACGAGCAGTACTTC. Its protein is CASSGTGAYEQYF.

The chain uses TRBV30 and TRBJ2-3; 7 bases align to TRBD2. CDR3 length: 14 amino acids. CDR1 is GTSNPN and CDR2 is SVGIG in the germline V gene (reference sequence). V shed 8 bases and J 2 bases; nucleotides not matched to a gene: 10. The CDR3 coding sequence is TGTGCCGGGCCTAGCGGTCCCTCCACAGATACGCAGTATTTT. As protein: CAGPSGPSTDTQYF.

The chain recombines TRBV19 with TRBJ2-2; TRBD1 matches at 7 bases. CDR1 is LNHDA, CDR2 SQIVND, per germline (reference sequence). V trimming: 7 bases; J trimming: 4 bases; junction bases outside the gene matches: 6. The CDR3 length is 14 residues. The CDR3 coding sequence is TGTGCCAGTAAGGAACAGGGGCGCACCGGGGAGCTGTTTTTT. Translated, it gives CASKEQGRTGELFF.

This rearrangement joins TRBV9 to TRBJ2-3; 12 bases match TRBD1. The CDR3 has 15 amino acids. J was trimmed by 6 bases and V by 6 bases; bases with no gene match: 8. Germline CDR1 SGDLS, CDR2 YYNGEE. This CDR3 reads CASTKGDRGLDTQYF. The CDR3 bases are TGTGCCAGCACCAAGGGGGACAGGGGGCTCGATACGCAGTATTTT.

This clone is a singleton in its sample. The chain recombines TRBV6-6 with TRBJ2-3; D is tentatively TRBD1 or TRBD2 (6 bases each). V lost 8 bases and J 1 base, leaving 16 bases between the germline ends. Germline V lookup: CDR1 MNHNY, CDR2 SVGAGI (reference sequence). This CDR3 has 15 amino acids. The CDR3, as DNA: TGTGCCAGCGGGGGACCTAGGGGGGGCACAGATACGCAGTATTTT. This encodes CASGGPRGGTDTQYF.

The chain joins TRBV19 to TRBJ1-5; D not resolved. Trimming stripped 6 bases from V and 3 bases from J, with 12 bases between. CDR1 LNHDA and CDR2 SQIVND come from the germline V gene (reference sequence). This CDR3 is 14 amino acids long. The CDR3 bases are TGTGCCAGTAGGCCGGGGATGGACAATCAGCCCCAGCATTTT. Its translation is CASRPGMDNQPQHF.

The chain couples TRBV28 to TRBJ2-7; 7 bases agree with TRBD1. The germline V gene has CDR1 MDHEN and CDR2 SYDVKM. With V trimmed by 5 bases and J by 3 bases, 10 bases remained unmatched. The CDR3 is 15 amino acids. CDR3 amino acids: CASSLLGQPNYEQYF. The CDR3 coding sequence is TGTGCCAGCAGTCTCCTGGGACAGCCGAACTACGAGCAGTACTTC.

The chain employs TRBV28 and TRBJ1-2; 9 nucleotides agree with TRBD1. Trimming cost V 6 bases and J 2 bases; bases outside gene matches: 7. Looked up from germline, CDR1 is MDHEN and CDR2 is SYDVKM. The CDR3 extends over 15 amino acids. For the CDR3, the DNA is TGTGCCAGCAGCCCAGAACAGGGGGCAAACTATGGCTACACCTTC. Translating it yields CASSPEQGANYGYTF.

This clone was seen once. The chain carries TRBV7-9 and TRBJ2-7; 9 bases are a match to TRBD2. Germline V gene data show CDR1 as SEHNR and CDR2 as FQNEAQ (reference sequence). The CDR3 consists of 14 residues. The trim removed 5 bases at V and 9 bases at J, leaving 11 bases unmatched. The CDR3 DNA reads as TGTGCCAGCAGCCCCCTGGGCGGGAGGGCTGTGCAGTACTTC. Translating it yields CASSPLGGRAVQYF.

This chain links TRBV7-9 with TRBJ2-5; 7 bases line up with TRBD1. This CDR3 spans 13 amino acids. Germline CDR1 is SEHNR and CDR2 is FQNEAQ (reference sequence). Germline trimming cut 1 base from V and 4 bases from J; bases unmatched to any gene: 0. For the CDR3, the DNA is TGTGCCAGCAGCTTAGACAGGGGAGAGACCCAGTACTTC. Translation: CASSLDRGETQYF.

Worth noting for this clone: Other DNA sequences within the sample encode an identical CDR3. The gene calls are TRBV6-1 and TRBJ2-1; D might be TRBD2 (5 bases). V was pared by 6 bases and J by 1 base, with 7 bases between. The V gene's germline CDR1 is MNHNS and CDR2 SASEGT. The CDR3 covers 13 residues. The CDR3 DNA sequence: TGTGCCAGCAGAGAGGGATCCTACAATGAGCAGTTCTTC. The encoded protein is CASREGSYNEQFF.

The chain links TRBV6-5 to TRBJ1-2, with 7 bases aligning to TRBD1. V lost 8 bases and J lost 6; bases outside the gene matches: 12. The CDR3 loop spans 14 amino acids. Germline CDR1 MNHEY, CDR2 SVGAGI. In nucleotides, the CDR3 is TGTGCCAGCTGTCCACAGGGGAGGTTGCATGGCTACACCTTC. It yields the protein CASCPQGRLHGYTF.

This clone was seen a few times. CDR3: CASSLNQVQETQYF. The CDR3 bases are TGTGCCAGCAGCCTGAACCAGGTACAAGAGACCCAGTACTTC. The genes are TRBV5-4 and TRBJ2-5; D unresolved. The CDR3 is 14 amino acids. CDR1 is SGHNT and CDR2 is YYREEE in the germline V gene (reference sequence). The V end was cut by 4 bases, the J end by 2 bases, with 12 bases between.

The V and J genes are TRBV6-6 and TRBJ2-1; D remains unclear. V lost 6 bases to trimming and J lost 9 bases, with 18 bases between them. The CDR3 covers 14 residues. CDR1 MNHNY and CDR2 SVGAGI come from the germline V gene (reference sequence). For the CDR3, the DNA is TGTGCCAGCAGCTCCCTCGTTAGGATCAGTGAGCAGTTCTTC. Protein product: CASSSLVRISEQFF.

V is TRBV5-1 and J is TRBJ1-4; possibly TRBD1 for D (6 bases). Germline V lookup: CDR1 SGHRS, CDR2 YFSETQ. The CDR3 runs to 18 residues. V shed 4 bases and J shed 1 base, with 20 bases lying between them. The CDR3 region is CASSQGDGGLRTNEKLFF. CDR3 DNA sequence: TGCGCCAGCAGCCAAGGCGACGGGGGGCTTCGAACTAATGAAAAACTGTTTTTT.

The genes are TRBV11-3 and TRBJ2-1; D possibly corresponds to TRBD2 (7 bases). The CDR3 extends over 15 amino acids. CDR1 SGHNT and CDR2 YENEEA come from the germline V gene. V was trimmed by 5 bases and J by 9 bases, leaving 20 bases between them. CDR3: CASSPTSGGGSEQFF. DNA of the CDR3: TGTGCCAGCAGCCCCACCTCCGGGGGCGGGAGTGAGCAGTTCTTC.

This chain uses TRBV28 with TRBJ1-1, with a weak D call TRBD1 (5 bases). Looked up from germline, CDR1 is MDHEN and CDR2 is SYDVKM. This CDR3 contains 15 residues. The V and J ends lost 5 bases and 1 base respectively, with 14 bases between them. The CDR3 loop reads CASSTLSGGNTEAFF. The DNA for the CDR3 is TGTGCCAGCAGTACACTATCCGGGGGGAACACTGAAGCTTTCTTT.

CDR3 region: CASSSGGEQFF. As DNA, the CDR3 is TGTGCCAGCAGCTCGGGGGGTGAGCAGTTCTTC. The chain joins TRBV7-2 to TRBJ2-1; the match to TRBD2 covers 7 bases. V lost 4 bases, J lost 9 bases, and 0 bases stayed unmatched. CDR1 and CDR2 (germline): SGHTA, FQGNSA. The CDR3 totals 11 residues.